The present T cell receptor (beta chain) was sequenced within a study of blood T cells in healthy people across ages. Germline V lookup: CDR1 LNHNV, CDR2 YYDKDF (reference sequence). The CDR3 totals 13 residues. The V and J ends lost 5 bases and 8 bases respectively, with 13 bases between them. A second PCR, run for about 7 to 11 cycles, used a sample-barcoded 5' primer plus a J-beta primer mix. TCRdb recomputed calls from the 5' RACE reads with MiXCR, one row per CDR3 protein. The sample has fewer than 700,000 distinct CDR3 sequences; less than 60% are singletons. This clonotype was obtained from a man at least 80 years old in good health. Material for sequencing was blood. The V gene is TRBV15, the J gene TRBJ2-1, with D possibly TRBD2 on 6 matching bases. CDR3 sequence: CATSQTSLDEQFF. The CDR3 DNA reads TGTGCCACCAGCCAGACTAGTTTGGATGAGCAGTTCTTC.